The 5 T cell receptor beta chains below come from one sample, sequenced in a study of shared clonotypes between healthy human individuals (dated by TCRdb to about 2020). The method behind the library was the immunoSEQ multiplex PCR assay. TCRdb stores this immuneACCESS table with in-frame sequences only. Part of the clones is absent; in the studies checked, under half of the shortfall reflects unresolved V genes, and no reason is known for the rest. In this sample the table shows about 470,000 clones, roughly 77% of which occur a single time. Together, the top ten hold about 13% of the sample. The sample taken for sequencing was PBMCs. The origin of the receptors is a woman aged 40 to 50 in good health. Some clones in this sample may be carry-over from other donors' samples.

The J gene is TRBJ2-7, the V gene TRBV6-5, with 7 bases aligning to TRBD2. Germline trimming cut 0 bases from V and 3 bases from J; bases unmatched to any gene: 8. Germline-derived CDR1 and CDR2 are MNHEY and SVGAGI. The CDR3 is 16 amino acids. For the CDR3, the DNA is TGTGCCAGCAGTTACTCGAGCCTAGCGGCCTTCTACGAGCAGTACTTC. Protein sequence: CASSYSSLAAFYEQYF.

The chain employs TRBV28 and TRBJ1-5; the D gene is possibly TRBD1 (5 bases). Germline assignment: CDR1 MDHEN and CDR2 SYDVKM. CDR3 size: 16 residues. V was cut by 2 bases and J by 9 bases, with 20 bases left in between. CDR3 bases: TGTGCCAGCAGTTTAAGCGCCGGGACGGGGGTAAGGCCCCAGCATTTT. Translating it yields CASSLSAGTGVRPQHF.

CDR3 in DNA: TGTGCCAGCAGGGGACTAGCGGGAGGTCGCGAGCAGTACTTC. Protein product: CASRGLAGGREQYF. The rearrangement joins TRBV7-8 to TRBJ2-7; 15 bases agree with TRBD2. CDR1 and CDR2 from the germline V gene are SGHVS and FQNEAQ. J lost 6 bases, V lost 6 bases, and 3 bases had no gene match. CDR3 size: 14 residues.

The V gene is TRBV7-8, the J gene TRBJ1-5; TRBD1 might be the D (6 bases). V was shortened by 9 bases and J by 2 bases, with 17 bases between the two germline ends. CDR1 and CDR2 (germline): SGHVS, FQNEAQ. The CDR3 extends over 15 amino acids. In DNA form, the CDR3 reads TGTGCCAGTAGGCAGGGGCGCGCGGGCAATCAGCCCCAGCATTTT. It specifies CASRQGRAGNQPQHF.

The rearrangement joins TRBV21-1 to TRBJ2-1; the table assigns TRBD2, which was not confirmed against the DNA. TRBV21-1 is designated a pseudogene. The CDR3 has 19 residues. The CDR3 sequence: CASSKIFWGGSISYNEQFF. In nucleotides, the CDR3 is TGTGCCAGCAGCAAAATTTTCTGGGGCGGGAGCATTTCCTACAATGAGCAGTTCTTC.